The T cell receptor (beta chain) under discussion was sequenced for a study of graft-versus-host responses after intestinal transplantation. At the level of the study: Anti-thymocyte globulin induction was given to all recipients, followed by tacrolimus and steroids for 2 to 3 years. Study-wide results and caveats: In recipient marrow, GvH clones were found, and some appeared first in ileum or blood. Declines in HvG clones occurring early post-transplant were associated with peak circulating GvH clone levels.

The V end lost 4 bases, the J end lost 0 bases, and 12 bases lay between the germline ends. The CDR3 covers 15 residues. Germline values: CDR1 LGHNA, CDR2 YSLEER. The repertoire was sequenced with immunoSEQ multiplex PCR; TCRdb's copy has only in-frame clones and lacks some. The table includes 41,000 or so clones, roughly 96% detected once. For this clone: Its antigen remains unknown.

The chain carries TRBV4-3 and TRBJ1-1; D remains ambiguous. The specimen comprised unstimulated CD8+ T cells sorted from spleen or lymph node cells, sampled before transplant. This clonotype was obtained from a human donor who was the organ donor for an intestinal transplant. The CDR3 nucleotides are TGCGCCAGCAGCCCGTTTGGGGTAGTGAACACTGAAGCTTTCTTT. Amino acids: CASSPFGVVNTEAFF.